This T cell receptor (beta chain) was profiled in a study of cytomegalovirus exposure and HLA in healthy donors (TCRdb year 2017). Looking at the study overall: According to an earlier analysis of 587 of the donors, about 190 million T cells yielded roughly 110 million unique TCR beta sequences and more than 250 Gb of sequence data. An early release that covered fewer than 750 HLA-typed donors contained approximately 320 gigabases of sequencing data and about 84 million unique TCR sequences. Of the roughly 400 genotyped donors, approximately 83% fell in the genetic ancestry cluster associated with self-reported Caucasian donors. The study aimed to test whether signatures of past pathogen exposure could be identified by cataloging public T cell receptors. The study used immunosequencing to profile the T cell repertoires of approximately 690 subjects and linked those repertoires to cytomegalovirus serostatus. Besides the first cohort of roughly 640 subjects, a separate validation cohort made up of 120 or so different subjects was used. The study combined high-throughput TCR immunosequencing, statistical association of individual TCRs with disease status, and machine learning to predict cytomegalovirus infection status. In a later analysis, previously published TCR beta repertoires from more than 500 donors were re-analyzed and high-resolution HLA genotyping was added so that TCR occurrence patterns could be studied. Rather than drawing on any new phenotypic data, the later analysis identified candidate immune exposures from TCR beta sequences and the way those sequences occurred across donors. To decide whether each TCR beta V gene segment behaved as functional or pseudogenic, an earlier analysis of fewer than 750 of the donors relied on high-throughput TCR beta sequencing. Donor age, sex, ethnicity and CMV serostatus were compiled alongside the repertoire data. Genome-wide SNP genotypes for about 60% of the roughly 700 donors were used in a later genetic analysis, which treated that subset as a discovery cohort. All discovery cohort repertoires had been generated using a single sequencing platform. HLA typing covered class I and class II loci at four-digit resolution. Typing coverage varied by locus: roughly 629-640 donors for A, B, C, DRB1 and DQB1; under 550 for DQA1; about 600 for DPA1; fewer than 480 for DPB1. Because of strong linkage in the cohort, a handful of DR-DQ haplotypes were treated as single units for association and clustering. On average, around 230,000 unique TCR beta nucleotide sequences were sequenced per donor among some 420 genotyped donors of the cohort, with roughly 19% of those sequences being non-productive. Beyond this particular receptor, the publication reports: Sequencing depth was assumed to be roughly uniform across donors in the presence/absence analyses, though that assumption may not hold. In both the original and validation cohorts, the classifier was reported to diagnose cytomegalovirus status with high specificity and sensitivity. Correlated functional status among segregating V segments might reflect linkage disequilibrium, but an unknown experimental factor could not be ruled out. Most TCR sequences were observed very rarely across donors, whereas some public TCRs were present in many individuals. In a later analysis, HLA-associated TCR beta chains were found to be more clonally expanded and to have lower generation probabilities than equally common non-associated chains. A later analysis found that most CMV-associated TCR beta chains appeared HLA-restricted, with HLA associations seemingly driven largely by CMV exposure. Several of the top co-occurrence clusters appeared to be linked to parvovirus B19, influenza, CMV and Epstein-Barr virus, according to a later analysis. Because some donors lacked HLA typing at each locus, the association tests relied only on the typed subset. An association between a missense DCLRE1C variant and V-gene and J-gene trimming of TCR beta chains was found in a later genetic analysis and replicated in an independent cohort. In a later analysis, TCR association rates were found to vary across HLA loci, with the most associated TCRs seen for DRB1 alleles and the fewest for HLA-C alleles. Broadly in line with IMGT annotations, most TCR beta V segments showed up in productive rearrangements about 90% or about 30% of the time in an earlier analysis of approximately 640 of the donors. A total of fewer than 200 TCR beta chains were listed by the study as associated with cytomegalovirus. In a later analysis, some 18,000 TCR beta sequences were associated with specific HLA alleles at a false discovery rate of 0.05. Three of the identified cytomegalovirus-associated TCR beta chains were confirmed in vitro to be specific for cytomegalovirus antigens. According to a later genetic analysis, donors in an Asian-associated ancestry cluster had fewer N-insertions in productive TCRs than the approximately 690-donor mean. Only TCR beta chains were sequenced in this cohort, and the absence of alpha or paired-chain data limited detectable features. The earlier analysis of nearly 600 of the donors excluded some 16 rarely observed V segments, including chromosome 9 orphons, because counts were too low. The only immune exposure information available for the cohort was CMV serostatus. Strong co-occurrence of HLA alleles, especially DR and DQ, made assigning TCR associations to individual alleles difficult. A cluster of highly shared sequence variants was judged likely to represent a technical artifact of the sequencing pipeline. According to the authors, the approach could potentially be generalized to other disease states and immunological phenotypes. A further reported finding was that TCR beta sequences accurately predicted the HLA-A and HLA-B alleles for most subjects in the first cohort.

The cohort comprised 550 to 700 healthy bone marrow donors. All cohort members were sampled while nominally healthy, although unrecorded immune exposures were likely present. The donor tested CMV seropositive, placing the donor among the 289 seropositive members of the cohort. Each donor provided a peripheral blood sample, and peripheral blood mononuclear cells were used for TCR beta sequencing. The Qiagen DNeasy Blood Extraction Kit was used to extract genomic DNA from the blood cell samples. Library preparation employed the immunoSEQ multiplex PCR assay. A mixture of 60 forward primers for TCR Vbeta segments and 13 reverse primers for TCR Jbeta segments was used in the multiplex PCR. Amplification of the CDR3 region of rearranged TCR beta genes was performed with a multiplex PCR assay on genomic DNA. The Illumina HiSeq System was used to sequence the amplified TCR beta libraries as 87-base-pair reads. Under the source paper's analysis protocol: Across the 670 or so repertoires, a later analysis counted 80 million or so unique TCR beta chains, about 10 million of which were shared by at least two donors. To remove PCR and sequencing errors, raw reads were error-corrected and collapsed into unique sequences using a nearest-neighbor algorithm that merged closely related sequences. CDR3 sequences were aligned to IMGT reference sequences to assign V, D and J gene segments. For a sequence to be retained, a match of at least six nucleotides was required to both a V gene segment and a J gene segment. A rearrangement counted as productive if the CDR3 had no stop codons and remained in frame with V and J, and every other rearrangement counted as non-productive. Following IMGT convention, CDR3 was defined as the stretch from the second conserved V-encoded cysteine up to the conserved J-encoded phenylalanine. The earlier analysis of about 590 of the donors excluded sequences that lacked an unambiguous match to a single V gene segment. An earlier analysis of just under 600 of the donors called V segments functional above 56.7% productive rearrangements and segregating when the between-donor standard deviation exceeded 5%. A statistical classification framework was built to diagnose cytomegalovirus status from the catalog of TCR beta chain sequences. In a later analysis, V and J genes were assigned by comparing TCR nucleotide sequences against IMGT/GENE-DB human TR gene sequences. In a later analysis, CDR3 sequences and most-parsimonious VDJ recombination scenarios were assigned using the TCRdist pipeline. In a later analysis, each TCR beta chain was defined by its CDR3 amino acid sequence together with its V-gene family, and reads without a unique V-gene family were excluded. As a way to deal with suspected cross-contamination and a sequencing artifact, a later analysis dropped 500 to 700 nucleotide sequences that were highly shared and had low generation probability. In a later analysis, a clonal expansion index was calculated for each public chain from normalized within-repertoire ranks of inferred template counts. A later analysis computed generation probabilities with a VDJ recombination model fitted to out-of-frame rearrangements, and checked the results against IGoR. A later analysis scored TCR-TCR, TCR-HLA and TCR-CMV co-occurrence with hypergeometric tests, applying a repertoire-size bias correction to TCR pairs. In a later analysis, false discovery rates were estimated by permuting HLA or CMV assignments 20 times. In a later analysis, co-occurring TCRs were grouped using DBSCAN, with TCRdist sequence similarity added in when clustering inside HLA-allele-positive subsets. Repertoires with fewer than 30,000 or more than 120,000 public chains, plus five repertoires with anomalous nucleotide sharing, were excluded from co-occurrence clustering. TCRdb retrieved this table from immuneACCESS and kept in-frame rearrangements only. Not all clones are present; in checked studies, unresolved V genes account for under half, and no reason is known for the remainder. That table furnishes V, J and clone size, whereas the DNA furnished D and trimming. The sample table contains about 140,000 clones; only one count was recorded for about four fifths of them. Of the sample, roughly 3.4% falls within the top ten clones.

A note on this clone: No antigen is known for it. Base quality data are lacking; no much larger clone is found one base away.

Sequenced sample: PBMCs. The origin of this receptor is a man between 18 and 35 years old in good health and CMV-seropositive.

The CDR3 region: CAWSVHNTGELFF. Read as DNA, the sequence is TGTGCCTGGAGTGTACATAATACCGGGGAGCTGTTTTTT. This chain is built from TRBV30 and TRBJ2-2, with no confident D gene call. V was cut back by 0 bases and J by 5 bases, leaving a gap of 7 bases between them. According to the germline V gene (reference sequence), CDR1 reads GTSNPN and CDR2 reads SVGIG. The CDR3 goes from the cysteine to the phenylalanine over 13 residues. Only the CDR3 region is kept as DNA, spanning 39 bases read in frame from base 1.